This T cell receptor (beta chain) is drawn from a study of identical twins. One entry per CDR3 protein results from TCRdb running MiXCR on the 5' RACE reads. The top ten hold less than 0.5% of the sample, which has approximately 500,000 distinct CDR3 sequences, approximately 16% seen once. The CDR3 totals 14 residues. The V gene's germline CDR1 is SNHLY and CDR2 FYNNEI. V lost 7 bases and J lost 5; bases outside the gene matches: 7. These sequences were also reported in another study, on yellow fever vaccine responses in identical twins.

The TCR was taken from a woman aged 18-29 years in good health. The J gene is TRBJ2-2, the V gene TRBV2; 7 bases fit TRBD2. Input material: CD4+ T cells sorted from blood. The CDR3 DNA reads TGTGCCAGCACCTCGGGAGGCGGTACCGGGGAGCTGTTTTTT. This codes for CASTSGGGTGELFF.